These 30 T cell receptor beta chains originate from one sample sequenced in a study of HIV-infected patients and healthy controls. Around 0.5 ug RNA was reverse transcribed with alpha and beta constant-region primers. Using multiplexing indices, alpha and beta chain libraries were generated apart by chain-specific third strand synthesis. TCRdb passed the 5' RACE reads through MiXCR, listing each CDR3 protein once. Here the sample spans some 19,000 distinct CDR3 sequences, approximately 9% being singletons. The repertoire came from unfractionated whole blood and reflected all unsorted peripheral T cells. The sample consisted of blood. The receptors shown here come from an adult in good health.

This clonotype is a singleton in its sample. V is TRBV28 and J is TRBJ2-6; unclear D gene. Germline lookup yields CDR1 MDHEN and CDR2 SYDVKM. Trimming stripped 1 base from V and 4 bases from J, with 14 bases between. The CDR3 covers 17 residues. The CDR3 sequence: CASSLSGPGSGANVLTF. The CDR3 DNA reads TGTGCCAGCAGTTTATCCGGGCCCGGATCGGGGGCCAACGTCCTGACTTTC.

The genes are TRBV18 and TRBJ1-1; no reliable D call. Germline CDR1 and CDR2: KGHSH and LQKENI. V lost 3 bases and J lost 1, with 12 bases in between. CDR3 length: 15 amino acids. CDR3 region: CASSPGKGANTEAFF. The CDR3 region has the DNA TGTGCCAGCTCACCTGGCAAGGGAGCGAACACTGAAGCTTTCTTT.

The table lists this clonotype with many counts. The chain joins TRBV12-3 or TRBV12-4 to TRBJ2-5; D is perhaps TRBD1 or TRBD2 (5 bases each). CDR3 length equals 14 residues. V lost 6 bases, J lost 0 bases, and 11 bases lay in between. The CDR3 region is CASRPGLDQETQYF. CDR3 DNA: TGTGCCAGCAGGCCGGGGCTTGACCAAGAGACCCAGTACTTC.

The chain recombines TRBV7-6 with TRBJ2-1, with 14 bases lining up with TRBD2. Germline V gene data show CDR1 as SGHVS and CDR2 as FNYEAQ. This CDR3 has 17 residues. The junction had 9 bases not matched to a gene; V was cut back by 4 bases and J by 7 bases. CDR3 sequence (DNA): TGTGCCAGCAGCTGGGGACTAGCGGGGGAGCCCGGGAATGAGCAGTTCTTC. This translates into CASSWGLAGEPGNEQFF.

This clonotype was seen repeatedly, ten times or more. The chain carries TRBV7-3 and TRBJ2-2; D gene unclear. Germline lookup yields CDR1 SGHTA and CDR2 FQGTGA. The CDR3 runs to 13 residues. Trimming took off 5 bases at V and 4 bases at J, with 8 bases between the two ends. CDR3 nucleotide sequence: TGTGCCAGCAGCCCGGTTGGCACCGGGGAGCTGTTTTTT. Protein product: CASSPVGTGELFF.

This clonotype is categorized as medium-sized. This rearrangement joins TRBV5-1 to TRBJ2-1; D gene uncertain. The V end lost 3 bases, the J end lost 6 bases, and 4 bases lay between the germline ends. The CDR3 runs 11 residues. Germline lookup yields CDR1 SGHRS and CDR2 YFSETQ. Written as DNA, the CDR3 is TGCGCCAGCAGCTCCCTCAATGAGCAGTTCTTC. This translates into CASSSLNEQFF. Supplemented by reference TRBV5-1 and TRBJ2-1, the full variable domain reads KAGVTQTPRYLIKTRGQQVTLSCSPISGHRSVSWYQQTPGQGLQFLFEYFSETQRNKGNFPGRFSGRQFSNSRSEMNVSTLELGDSALYLCASSSLNEQFFGPGTRLTVL.

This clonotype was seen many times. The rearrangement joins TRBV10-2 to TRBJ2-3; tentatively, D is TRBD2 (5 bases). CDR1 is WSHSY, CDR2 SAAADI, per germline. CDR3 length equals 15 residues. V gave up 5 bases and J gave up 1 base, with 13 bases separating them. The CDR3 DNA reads TGCGCCAGCAGTATTTATTCCGGGGGCACAGATACGCAGTATTTT. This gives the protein CASSIYSGGTDTQYF.

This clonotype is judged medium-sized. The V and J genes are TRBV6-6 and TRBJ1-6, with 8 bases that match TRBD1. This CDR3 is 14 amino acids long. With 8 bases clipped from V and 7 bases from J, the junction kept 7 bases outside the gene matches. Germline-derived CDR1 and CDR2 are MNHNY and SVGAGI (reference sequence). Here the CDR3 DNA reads TGTGCCAGCGGGCGACAGGGGCGGAATTCACCCCTCCACTTT. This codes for CASGRQGRNSPLHF.

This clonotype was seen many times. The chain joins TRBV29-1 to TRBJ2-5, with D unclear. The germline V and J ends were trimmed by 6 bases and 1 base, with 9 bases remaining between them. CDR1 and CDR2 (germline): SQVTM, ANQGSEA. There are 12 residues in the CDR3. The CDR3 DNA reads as TGCAGCGTCTCGGACCGCCAAGAGACCCAGTACTTC. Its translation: CSVSDRQETQYF.

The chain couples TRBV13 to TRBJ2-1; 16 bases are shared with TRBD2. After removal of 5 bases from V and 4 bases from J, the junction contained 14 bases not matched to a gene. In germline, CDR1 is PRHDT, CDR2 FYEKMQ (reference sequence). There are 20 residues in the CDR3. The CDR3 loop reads CASSPKPGTSGGAQYNEQFF. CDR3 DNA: TGTGCCAGCAGCCCTAAGCCGGGGACTAGCGGGGGGGCACAGTACAATGAGCAGTTCTTC.

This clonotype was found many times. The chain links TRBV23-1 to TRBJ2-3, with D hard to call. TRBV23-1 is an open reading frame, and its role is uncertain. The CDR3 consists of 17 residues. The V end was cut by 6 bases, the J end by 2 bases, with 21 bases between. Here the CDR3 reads CASSHGPGRPHTDTQYF. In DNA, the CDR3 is TGCGCCAGCAGCCACGGACCTGGCAGGCCTCACACAGATACGCAGTATTTT.

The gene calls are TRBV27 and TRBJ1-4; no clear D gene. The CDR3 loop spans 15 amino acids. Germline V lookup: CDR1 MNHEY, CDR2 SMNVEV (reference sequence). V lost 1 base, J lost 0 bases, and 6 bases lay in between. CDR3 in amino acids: CASSLFAATNEKLFF. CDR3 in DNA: TGTGCCAGCAGTTTATTTGCAGCAACTAATGAAAAACTGTTTTTT. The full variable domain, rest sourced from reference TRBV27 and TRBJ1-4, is EAQVTQNPRYLITVTGKKLTVTCSQNMNHEYMSWYRQDPGLGLRQIYYSMNVEVTDKGDVPEGYKVSRKEKRNFPLILESPSPNQTSLYFCASSLFAATNEKLFFGSGTQLSVL.

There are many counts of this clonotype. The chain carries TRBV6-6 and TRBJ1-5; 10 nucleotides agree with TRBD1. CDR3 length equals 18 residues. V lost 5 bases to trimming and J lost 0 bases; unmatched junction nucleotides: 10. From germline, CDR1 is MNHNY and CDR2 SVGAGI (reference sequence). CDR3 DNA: TGTGCCAGCAGTAAGGGACAGGGGAGGGGTTATAGCAATCAGCCCCAGCATTTT. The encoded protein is CASSKGQGRGYSNQPQHF.

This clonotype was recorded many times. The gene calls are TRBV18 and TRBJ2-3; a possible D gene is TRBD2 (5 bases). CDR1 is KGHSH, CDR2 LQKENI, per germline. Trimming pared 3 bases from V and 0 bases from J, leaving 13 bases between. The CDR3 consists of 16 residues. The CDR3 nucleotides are TGTGCCAGCTCACCCGGACTGCCCCTCAGCACAGATACGCAGTATTTT. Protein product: CASSPGLPLSTDTQYF.

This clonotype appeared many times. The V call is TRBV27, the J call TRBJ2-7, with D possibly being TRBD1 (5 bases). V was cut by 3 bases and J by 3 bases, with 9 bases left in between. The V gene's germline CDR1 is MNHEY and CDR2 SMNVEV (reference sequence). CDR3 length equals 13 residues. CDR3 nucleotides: TGTGCCAGCAGTTTTCTGGGGCGCTACGAGCAGTACTTC. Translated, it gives CASSFLGRYEQYF.

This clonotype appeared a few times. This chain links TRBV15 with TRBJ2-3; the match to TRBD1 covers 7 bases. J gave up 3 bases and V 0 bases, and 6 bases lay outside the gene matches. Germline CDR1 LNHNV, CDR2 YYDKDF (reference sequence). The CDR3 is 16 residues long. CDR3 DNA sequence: TGTGCCACCAGCAGAGATAGGGGGCCCCAAACAGATACGCAGTATTTT. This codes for CATSRDRGPQTDTQYF.

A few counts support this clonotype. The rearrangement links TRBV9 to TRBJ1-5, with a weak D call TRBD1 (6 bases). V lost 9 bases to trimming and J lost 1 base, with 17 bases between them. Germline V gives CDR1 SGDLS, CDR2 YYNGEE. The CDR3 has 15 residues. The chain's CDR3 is CATTTGPRSNQPQHF. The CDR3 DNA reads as TGTGCCACCACGACAGGACCGAGAAGCAATCAGCCCCAGCATTTT. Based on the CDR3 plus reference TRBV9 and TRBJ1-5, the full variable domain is DSGVTQTPKHLITATGQRVTLRCSPRSGDLSVYWYQQSLDQGLQFLIQYYNGEERAKGNILERFSAQQFPDLHSELNLSSLELGDSALYFCATTTGPRSNQPQHFGDGTRLSIL.

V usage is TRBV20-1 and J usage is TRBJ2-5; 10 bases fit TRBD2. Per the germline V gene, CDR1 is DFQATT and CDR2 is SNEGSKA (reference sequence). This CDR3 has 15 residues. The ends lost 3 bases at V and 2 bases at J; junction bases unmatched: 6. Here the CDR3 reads CSARSTSGIQETQYF. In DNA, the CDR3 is TGCAGTGCTAGGTCCACTAGCGGGATACAAGAGACCCAGTACTTC.

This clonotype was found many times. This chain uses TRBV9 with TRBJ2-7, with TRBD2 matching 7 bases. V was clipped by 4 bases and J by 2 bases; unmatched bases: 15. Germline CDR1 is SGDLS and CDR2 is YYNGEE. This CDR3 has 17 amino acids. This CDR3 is CASSPRSGGSPPYEQYF. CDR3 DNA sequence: TGTGCCAGCAGCCCCCGCTCGGGCGGGAGCCCCCCCTACGAGCAGTACTTC.

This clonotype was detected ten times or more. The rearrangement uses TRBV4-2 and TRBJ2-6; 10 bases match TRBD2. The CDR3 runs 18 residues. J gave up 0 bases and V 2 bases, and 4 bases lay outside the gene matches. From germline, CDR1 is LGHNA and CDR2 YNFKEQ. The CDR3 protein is CASSQTAGGLSGANVLTF. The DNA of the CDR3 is TGTGCCAGCAGCCAAACAGCGGGGGGGCTCTCTGGGGCCAACGTCCTGACTTTC.

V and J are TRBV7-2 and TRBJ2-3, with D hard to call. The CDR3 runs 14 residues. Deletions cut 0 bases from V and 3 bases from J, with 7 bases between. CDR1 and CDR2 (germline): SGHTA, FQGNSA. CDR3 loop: CASSLAFQTDTQYF. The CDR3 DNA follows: TGTGCCAGCAGCTTAGCTTTCCAGACAGATACGCAGTATTTT.

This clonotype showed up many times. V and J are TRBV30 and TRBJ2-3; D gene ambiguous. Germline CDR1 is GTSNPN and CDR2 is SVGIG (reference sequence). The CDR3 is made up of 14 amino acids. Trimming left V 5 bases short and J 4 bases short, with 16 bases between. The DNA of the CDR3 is TGTGCCTGGGGATCTAGAGCGCCCCCAGATACGCAGTATTTT. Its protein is CAWGSRAPPDTQYF.

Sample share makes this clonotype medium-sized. DNA for the CDR3: TGCGCCAGCAGCCTCCGGACTAGCGGTGCGTACAATGAGCAGTTCTTC. Its protein product is CASSLRTSGAYNEQFF. This chain uses TRBV4-3 with TRBJ2-1; 10 bases match TRBD2. Germline V gene lookup returns CDR1 LGHNA and CDR2 YSLEER. Losses at the gene ends were 4 bases for V and 4 bases for J; bases not matched to a gene: 7. The CDR3 has 16 amino acids.

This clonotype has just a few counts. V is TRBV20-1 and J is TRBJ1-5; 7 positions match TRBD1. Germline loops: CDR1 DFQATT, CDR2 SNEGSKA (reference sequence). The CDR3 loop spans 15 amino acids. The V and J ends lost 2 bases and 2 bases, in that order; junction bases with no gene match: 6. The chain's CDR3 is CSARTTQGGNQPQHF. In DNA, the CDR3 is TGCAGTGCTAGAACGACTCAGGGGGGCAATCAGCCCCAGCATTTT.

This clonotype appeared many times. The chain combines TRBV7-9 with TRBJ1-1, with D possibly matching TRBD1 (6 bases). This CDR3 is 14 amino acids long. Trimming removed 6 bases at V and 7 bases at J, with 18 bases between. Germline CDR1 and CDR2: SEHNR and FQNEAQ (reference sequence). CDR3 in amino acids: CASRQQGGGGEAFF. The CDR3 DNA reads TGTGCCAGCAGGCAACAGGGTGGGGGCGGTGAAGCTTTCTTT. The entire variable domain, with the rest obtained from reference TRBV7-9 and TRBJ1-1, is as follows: DTGVSQNPRHKITKRGQNVTFRCDPISEHNRLYWYRQTLGQGPEFLTYFQNEAQLEKSRLLSDRFSAERPKGSFSTLEIQRTEQGDSAMYLCASRQQGGGGEAFFGQGTRLTVV.

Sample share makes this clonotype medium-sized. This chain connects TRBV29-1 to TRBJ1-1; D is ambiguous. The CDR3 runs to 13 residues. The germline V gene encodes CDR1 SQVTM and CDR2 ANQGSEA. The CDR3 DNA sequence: TGCAGTGGTTATGGGGTAAGGGAATCGGAAGCTTTCTTT. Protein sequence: CSGYGVRESEAFF. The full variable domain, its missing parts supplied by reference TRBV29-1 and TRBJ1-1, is SAVISQKPSRDICQRGTSLTIQCQVDSQVTMMFWYRQQPGQSLTLIATANQGSEATYESGFVIDKFPISRPNLTFSTLTVSNMSPEDSSIYLCSGYGVRESEAFFGQGTRLTVV.

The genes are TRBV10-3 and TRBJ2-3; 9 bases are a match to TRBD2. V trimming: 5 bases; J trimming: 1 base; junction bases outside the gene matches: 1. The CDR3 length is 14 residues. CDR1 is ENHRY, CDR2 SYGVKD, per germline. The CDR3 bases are TGTGCCATCAGTCGCGGGGGGGGCACAGATACGCAGTATTTT. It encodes CAISRGGGTDTQYF.

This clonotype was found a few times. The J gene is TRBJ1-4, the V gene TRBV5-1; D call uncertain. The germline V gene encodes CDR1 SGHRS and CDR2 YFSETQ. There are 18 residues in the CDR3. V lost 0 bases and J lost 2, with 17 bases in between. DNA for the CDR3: TGCGCCAGCAGCTTGGGGATCTCCGGGATTGCTACTAATGAAAAACTGTTTTTT. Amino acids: CASSLGISGIATNEKLFF. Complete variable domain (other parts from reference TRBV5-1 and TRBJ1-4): KAGVTQTPRYLIKTRGQQVTLSCSPISGHRSVSWYQQTPGQGLQFLFEYFSETQRNKGNFPGRFSGRQFSNSRSEMNVSTLELGDSALYLCASSLGISGIATNEKLFFGSGTQLSVL.

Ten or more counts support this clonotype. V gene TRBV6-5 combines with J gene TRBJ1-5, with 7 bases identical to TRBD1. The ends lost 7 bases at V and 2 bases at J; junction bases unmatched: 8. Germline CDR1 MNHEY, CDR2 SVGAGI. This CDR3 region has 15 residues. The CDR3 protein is CASMRDRTGNQPQHF. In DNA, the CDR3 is TGTGCCAGCATGCGGGACAGAACCGGCAATCAGCCCCAGCATTTT.

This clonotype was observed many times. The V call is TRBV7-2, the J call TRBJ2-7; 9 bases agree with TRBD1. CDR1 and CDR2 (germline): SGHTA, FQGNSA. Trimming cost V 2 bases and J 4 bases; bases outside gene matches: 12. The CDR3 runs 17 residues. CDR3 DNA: TGTGCCAGCAGCTTAATTCCCCCGGGACAGGGTTGGTACGAGCAGTACTTC. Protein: CASSLIPPGQGWYEQYF.